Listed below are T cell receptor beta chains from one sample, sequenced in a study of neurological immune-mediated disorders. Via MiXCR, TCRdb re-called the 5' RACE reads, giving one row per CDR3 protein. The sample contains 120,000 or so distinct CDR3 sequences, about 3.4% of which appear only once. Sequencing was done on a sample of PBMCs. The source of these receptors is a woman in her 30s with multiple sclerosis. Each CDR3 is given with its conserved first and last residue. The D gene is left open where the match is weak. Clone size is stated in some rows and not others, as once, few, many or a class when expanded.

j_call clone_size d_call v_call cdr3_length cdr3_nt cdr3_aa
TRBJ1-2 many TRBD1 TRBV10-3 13 TGTGCCATCAGCAACAGGGGGGAGGACGGCTACACCTTC CAISNRGEDGYTF
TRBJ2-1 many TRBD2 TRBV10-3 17 TGTGCCATCAGTGAGAAAACTAGCGGGGGTCCTCTAAATGAGCAGTTCTTC CAISEKTSGGPLNEQFF
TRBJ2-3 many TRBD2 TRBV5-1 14 TGCGCCTCAGGTGGCGGGAGGGCCACAGATACGCAGTATTTT CASGGGRATDTQYF
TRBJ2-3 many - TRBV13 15 TGTGCCAGCAGCCCGAGAGGGACTCCCTTTGATACGCAGTATTTT CASSPRGTPFDTQYF
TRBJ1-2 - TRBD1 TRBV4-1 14 TGCGCCAGCAGCTACAGGGGGCCTGACTATGGCTACACCTTC CASSYRGPDYGYTF
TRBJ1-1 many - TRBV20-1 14 TGCAGTGCTACCCGGGCCGCCAGCGACACTGAAGCTTTCTTT CSATRAASDTEAFF
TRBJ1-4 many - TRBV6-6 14 TGTGCCAGCAGCCAGACGGCAGCAGGGTGGAAACTGTTTTTT CASSQTAAGWKLFF
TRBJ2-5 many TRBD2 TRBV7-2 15 TGTGCCAGCAGCGCCGGGGGGGGCGCAACGGAGACCCAGTACTTC CASSAGGGATETQYF
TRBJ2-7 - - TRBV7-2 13 TGTGCCAGCAGCTTATCTCCGTTCTACGAGCTGTACTTC CASSLSPFYELYF
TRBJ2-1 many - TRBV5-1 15 TGCGCCAGCAGCGCCTACGGGACAACCTACAATGAGCAGTTCTTC CASSAYGTTYNEQFF
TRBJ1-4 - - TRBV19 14 TGTGCCAGTAGTAGGGGACTGCCAAATGAAAAACTGTTTTTT CASSRGLPNEKLFF
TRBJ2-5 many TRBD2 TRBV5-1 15 TGCGCCAGCAGCTTGGTAGCGGGAGGTAAAGAGACCCAGTACTTC CASSLVAGGKETQYF
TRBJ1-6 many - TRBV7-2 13 TGTGCCAGCAGCTTAGAAGGGCGGACACCCCTCCACTTT CASSLEGRTPLHF
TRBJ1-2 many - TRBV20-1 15 TGCAGTGCTGAACCACCTCGGGGTAGGAGCTATGGCTACACCTTC CSAEPPRGRSYGYTF
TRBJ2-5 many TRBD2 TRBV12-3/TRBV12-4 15 TGTGCCAGCAGTCGGACTAGCGGGAGTAGAAAGACCCAGTACTTC CASSRTSGSRKTQYF
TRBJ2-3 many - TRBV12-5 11 TGTGCTAGTCGAGGTACAGATACGCAGTATTTT CASRGTDTQYF
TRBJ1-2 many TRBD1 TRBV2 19 TGTGCCAGTTCAACGGTAGTGAAGGTCTCTGGGACAGGGGATGTTGGCTACACCTTC CASSTVVKVSGTGDVGYTF
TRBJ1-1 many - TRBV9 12 TGTGCCAGCACCCCGGACGGCACTGAAGCTTTCTTT CASTPDGTEAFF
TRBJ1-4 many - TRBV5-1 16 TGCGCCAGCAGCTTGGCCGGAGAAGGGTGGAACGAAAAACTGTTTTTT CASSLAGEGWNEKLFF
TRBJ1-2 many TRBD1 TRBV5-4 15 TGTGCCAGCAGCTTGGGGGGACAGGGGGCAGTTGGCTACACCTTC CASSLGGQGAVGYTF
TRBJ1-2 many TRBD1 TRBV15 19 TGTGCCACCAGCAGATCGGCGTGGGACAGGGTCCCTCGGCACTATGGCTACACCTTC CATSRSAWDRVPRHYGYTF
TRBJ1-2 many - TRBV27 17 TGTGCCAGCAGTTTATCGGCAGGGAAAGAAGCTAACTATGGCTACACCTTC CASSLSAGKEANYGYTF
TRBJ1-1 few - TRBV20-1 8 TGCAGTGCACGGGAGGGGCCCTTT CSAREGPF
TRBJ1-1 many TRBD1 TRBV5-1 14 TGCGCCAGCAGGACCGACGGGACAGCCCCGGAAGCTTTCTTT CASRTDGTAPEAFF